This T cell receptor (beta chain) was obtained from a study of shared clonotypes between healthy human individuals. Study-wide points: Naive subsets generally had larger estimated richness than memory subsets.

This clone was observed a few times. Its antigen is currently unknown. Trimming shortened V by 5 bases and J by 1 base, and 8 bases separated the two germline ends. CDR1 and CDR2 from the germline V gene are MDHEN and SYDVKM. The CDR3 is 13 residues long. CD45RO-negative, CCR7-positively selected cells formed the naive CD8 fraction, excluding terminally differentiated effector memory CD45RA+ cells. Donors were healthy HIV-negative adults without recently reported acute infections or vaccinations. Assay: immunoSEQ multiplex PCR; the TCRdb copy retains only in-frame clones and omits some. The repertoire holds over 2,000,000 clones, with around 93% as singletons.

The gene calls are TRBV28 and TRBJ1-2, with D uncertain. This clonotype was obtained from a young man in good health. Some clones in this sample may be carry-over from other donors' samples. The specimen was naive CD8+ T cells from PBMCs. The CDR3 protein is CASSRTRNYGYTF. CDR3 coding DNA: TGTGCCAGCAGTCGTACACGTAACTATGGCTACACCTTC.